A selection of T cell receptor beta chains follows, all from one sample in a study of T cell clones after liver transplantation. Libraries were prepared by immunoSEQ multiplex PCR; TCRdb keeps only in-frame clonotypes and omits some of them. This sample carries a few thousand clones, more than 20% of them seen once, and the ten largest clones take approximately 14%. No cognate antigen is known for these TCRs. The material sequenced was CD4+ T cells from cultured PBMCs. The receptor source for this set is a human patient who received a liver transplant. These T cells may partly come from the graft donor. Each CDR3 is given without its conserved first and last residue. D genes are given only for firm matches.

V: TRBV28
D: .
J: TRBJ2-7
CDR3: ASSAPPTRLYEQY

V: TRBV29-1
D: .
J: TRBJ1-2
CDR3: SVEAVWDYGYT

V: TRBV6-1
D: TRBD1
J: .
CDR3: ASSAGGYTYEQY

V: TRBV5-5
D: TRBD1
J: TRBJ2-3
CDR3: ASNRGPTDTQY

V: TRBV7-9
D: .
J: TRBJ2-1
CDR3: ASSFLGNEQF

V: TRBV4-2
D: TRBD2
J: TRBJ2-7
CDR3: ASSQEAASGRPEQY

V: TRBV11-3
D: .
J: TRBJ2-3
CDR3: ASSLGPAGDTQY

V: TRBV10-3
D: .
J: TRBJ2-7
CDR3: AISEPDRTQY

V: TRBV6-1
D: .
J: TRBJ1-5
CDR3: ATWGPLPQH

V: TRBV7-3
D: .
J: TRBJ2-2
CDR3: ASSDYRAGELF

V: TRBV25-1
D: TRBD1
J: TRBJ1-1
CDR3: ASSENRGGTEAF

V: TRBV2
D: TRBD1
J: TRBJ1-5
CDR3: ASTRDRDGQPQH

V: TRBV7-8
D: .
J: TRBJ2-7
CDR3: ASSLRGSYEQY

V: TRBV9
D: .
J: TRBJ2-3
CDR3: ASSVGELNRDLTDTQY

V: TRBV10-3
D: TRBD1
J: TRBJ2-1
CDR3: AIRAGQAGHRDNEQF

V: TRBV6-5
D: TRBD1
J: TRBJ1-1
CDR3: ASSYSWGQSTTEAF

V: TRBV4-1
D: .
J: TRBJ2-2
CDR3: ASRGNGFYEAGELF

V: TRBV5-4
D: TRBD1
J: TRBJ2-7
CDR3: ASSLVGQAPYEQY

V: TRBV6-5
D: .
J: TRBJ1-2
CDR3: ASSSRRWGGYGYT

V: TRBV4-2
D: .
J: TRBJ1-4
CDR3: ASSPGPGGLTNEKLF

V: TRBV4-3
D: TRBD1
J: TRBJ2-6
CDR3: ASSPAVGDRGASGANVLT

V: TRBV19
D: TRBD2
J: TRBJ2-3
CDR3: ASREGLGIDTQY

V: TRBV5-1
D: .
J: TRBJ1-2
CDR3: ASSGGPGGRGGYT

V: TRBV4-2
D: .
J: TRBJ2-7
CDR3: ASRQAPVFYEQY

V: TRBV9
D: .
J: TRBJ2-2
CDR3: ASSETAIGGELF

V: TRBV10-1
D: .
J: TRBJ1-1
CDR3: ASSESKGLAPEAF

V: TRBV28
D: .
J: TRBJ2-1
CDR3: ASSPNRGAASDSYNEQF

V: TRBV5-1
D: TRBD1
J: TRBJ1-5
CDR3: ASSLDRGQREPQH

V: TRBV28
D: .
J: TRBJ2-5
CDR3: ASRGPSRETQY

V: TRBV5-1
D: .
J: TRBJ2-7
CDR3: ASSLRLAPGQY

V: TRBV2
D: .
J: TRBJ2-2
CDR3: ASSAIRGSGELF

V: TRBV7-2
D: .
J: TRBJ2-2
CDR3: ASSRDNTGELF

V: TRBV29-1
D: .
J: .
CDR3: SVGPGYYEQY

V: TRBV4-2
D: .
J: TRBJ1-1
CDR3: ASTSLGMNTEAF

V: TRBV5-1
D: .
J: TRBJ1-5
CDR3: ASSLEAGRQPQH

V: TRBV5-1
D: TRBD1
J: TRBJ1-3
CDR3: ASSLAGGQASGNTIY

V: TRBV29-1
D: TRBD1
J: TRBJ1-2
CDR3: SVERGTGGSYGYT

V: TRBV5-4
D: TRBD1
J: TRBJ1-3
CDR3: ASSQTDRGNTIY

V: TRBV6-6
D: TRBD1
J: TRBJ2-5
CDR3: ASSYNTGGGETQY

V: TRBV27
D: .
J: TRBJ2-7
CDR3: ASSLLSFPYEQY

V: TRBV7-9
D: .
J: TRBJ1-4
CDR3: ASSSRIGALEKLF

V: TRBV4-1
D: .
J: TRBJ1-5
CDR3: ASSLGGRVNQPQH